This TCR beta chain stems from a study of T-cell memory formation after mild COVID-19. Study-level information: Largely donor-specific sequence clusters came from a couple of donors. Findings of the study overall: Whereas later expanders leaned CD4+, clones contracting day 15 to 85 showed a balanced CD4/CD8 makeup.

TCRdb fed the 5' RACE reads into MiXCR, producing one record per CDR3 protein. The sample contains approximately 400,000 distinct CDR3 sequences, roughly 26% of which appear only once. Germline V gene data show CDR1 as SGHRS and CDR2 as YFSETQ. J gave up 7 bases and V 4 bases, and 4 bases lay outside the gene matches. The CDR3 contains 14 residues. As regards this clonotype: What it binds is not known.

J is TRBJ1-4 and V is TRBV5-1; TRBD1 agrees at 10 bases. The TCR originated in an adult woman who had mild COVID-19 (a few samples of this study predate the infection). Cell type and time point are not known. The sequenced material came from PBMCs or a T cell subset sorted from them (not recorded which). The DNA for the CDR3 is TGCGCCAGCAGCGGGGGACAGGGGTTTGAAAAACTGTTTTTT. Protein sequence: CASSGGQGFEKLFF. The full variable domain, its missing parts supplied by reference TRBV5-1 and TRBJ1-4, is KAGVTQTPRYLIKTRGQQVTLSCSPISGHRSVSWYQQTPGQGLQFLFEYFSETQRNKGNFPGRFSGRQFSNSRSEMNVSTLELGDSALYLCASSGGQGFEKLFFGSGTQLSVL.